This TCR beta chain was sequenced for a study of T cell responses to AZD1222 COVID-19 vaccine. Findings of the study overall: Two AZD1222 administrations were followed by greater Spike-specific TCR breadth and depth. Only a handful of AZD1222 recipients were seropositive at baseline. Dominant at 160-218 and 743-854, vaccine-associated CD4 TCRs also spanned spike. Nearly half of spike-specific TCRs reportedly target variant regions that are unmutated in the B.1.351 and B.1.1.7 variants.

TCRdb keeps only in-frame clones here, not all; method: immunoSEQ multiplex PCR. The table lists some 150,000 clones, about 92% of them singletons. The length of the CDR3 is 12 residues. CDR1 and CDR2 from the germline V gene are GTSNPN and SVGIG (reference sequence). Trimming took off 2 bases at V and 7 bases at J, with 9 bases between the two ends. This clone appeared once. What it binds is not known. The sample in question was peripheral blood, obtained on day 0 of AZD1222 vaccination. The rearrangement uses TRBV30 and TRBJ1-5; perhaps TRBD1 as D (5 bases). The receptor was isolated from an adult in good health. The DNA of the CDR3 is TGTGCCTGGAGTCGGGACCCACAGCCCCAGCATTTT. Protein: CAWSRDPQPQHF.